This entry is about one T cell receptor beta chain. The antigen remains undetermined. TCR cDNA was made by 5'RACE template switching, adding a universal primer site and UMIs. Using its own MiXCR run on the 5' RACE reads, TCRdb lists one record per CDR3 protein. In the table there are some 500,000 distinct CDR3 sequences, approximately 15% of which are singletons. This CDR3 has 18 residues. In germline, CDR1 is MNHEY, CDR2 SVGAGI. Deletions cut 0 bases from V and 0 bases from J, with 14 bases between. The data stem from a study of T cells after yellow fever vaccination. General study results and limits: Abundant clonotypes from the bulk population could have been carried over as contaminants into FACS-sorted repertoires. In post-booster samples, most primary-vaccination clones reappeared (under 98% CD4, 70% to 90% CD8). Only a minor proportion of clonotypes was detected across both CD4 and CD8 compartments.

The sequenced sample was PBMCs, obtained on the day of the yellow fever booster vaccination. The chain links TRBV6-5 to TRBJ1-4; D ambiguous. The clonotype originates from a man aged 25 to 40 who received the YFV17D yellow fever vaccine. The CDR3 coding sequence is TGTGCCAGCAGTTACTCCGGATACCGGTCCTCAACTAATGAAAAACTGTTTTTT. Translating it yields CASSYSGYRSSTNEKLFF.